Listed here are 14 T cell receptor beta chains from one sample, sequenced in a study of T cells in Graves' hyperthyroidism and ophthalmopathy. Amplified TCR beta CDR3 regions derived from RNA transcripts. Initially, a first-round RT-PCR of the TCR CDR3 employed the HTBI primer set. One entry per CDR3 protein results from TCRdb running MiXCR on the multiplex PCR reads. The data show some 300,000 distinct CDR3 sequences, less than 20% seen once. Input material: blood. The source of these receptors is a man aged 50 to 59 with Graves' ophthalmopathy.

This clonotype was counted many times. The DNA for the CDR3 is TGTGCCAGCAGCTCGACTAGCGGGAGGGGGGCCGGGGAGCTGTTTTTT. Its protein is CASSSTSGRGAGELFF. The V call is TRBV6-1, the J call TRBJ2-2, with 14 bases that match TRBD2. The germline V gene encodes CDR1 MNHNS and CDR2 SASEGT. The CDR3 runs to 16 residues. J lost 6 bases, V lost 6 bases, and 6 bases had no gene match.

This clonotype has a count of ten or more. This chain links TRBV28 with TRBJ2-4; TRBD1 might be the D (6 bases). Germline V gives CDR1 MDHEN, CDR2 SYDVKM. The CDR3 runs to 15 residues. V gave up 3 bases and J gave up 6 bases, with 15 bases separating them. This CDR3 reads CASSFYAGAGNIQYF. DNA of the CDR3: TGTGCCAGCAGTTTTTACGCAGGGGCGGGAAACATTCAGTACTTC.

This clonotype was counted at least ten times. The chain employs TRBV11-2 and TRBJ1-3; D might be TRBD1 (5 bases). Germline V lookup: CDR1 SGHAT, CDR2 FQNNGV. The CDR3 is 14 residues long. V lost 3 bases and J 4 bases, leaving 10 bases between the germline ends. CDR3 bases: TGTGCCAGCAGCTTCTTCGGGGCGGGAAACACCATATATTTT. Translating it yields CASSFFGAGNTIYF.

This clonotype was counted at least ten times. The chain uses TRBV6-5 and TRBJ2-1; no firm D call. Germline assignment: CDR1 MNHEY and CDR2 SVGAGI. The V gene lost 1 base and the J gene lost 0 bases, with 7 bases spanning the gap. This CDR3 is built from 15 residues. The CDR3 DNA sequence: TGTGCCAGCAGTTACTGGCGGAGCTCCTACAATGAGCAGTTCTTC. It yields the protein CASSYWRSSYNEQFF.

This clonotype has just a few counts. The chain uses TRBV5-1 and TRBJ2-1; possible D gene TRBD2, 6 bases. CDR3 length: 13 residues. Germline CDR1 is SGHRS and CDR2 is YFSETQ. V lost 4 bases, J lost 9 bases, and 14 bases lay in between. For the CDR3, the DNA is TGCGCCAGCAGCGGGATCCAGGAGGGTGAGCAGTTCTTC. It encodes CASSGIQEGEQFF. Full variable domain (outside the CDR3, taken from reference TRBV5-1 and TRBJ2-1): KAGVTQTPRYLIKTRGQQVTLSCSPISGHRSVSWYQQTPGQGLQFLFEYFSETQRNKGNFPGRFSGRQFSNSRSEMNVSTLELGDSALYLCASSGIQEGEQFFGPGTRLTVL.

This clonotype was recorded a few times. The V and J genes are TRBV5-6 and TRBJ2-7; tentatively, D is TRBD1 (5 bases). The CDR3 covers 13 residues. Per germline, CDR1 SGHDT and CDR2 YYEEEE. V shed 4 bases and J shed 2 bases, with 10 bases lying between them. CDR3 DNA: TGTGCCAGCAGCCGCGGCAGGGCCTACGAGCAGTACTTC. It translates to CASSRGRAYEQYF.

V usage is TRBV10-3 and J usage is TRBJ2-2; 7 bases line up with TRBD1. From germline, CDR1 is ENHRY and CDR2 SYGVKD. J lost 3 bases, V lost 2 bases, and 3 bases had no gene match. The CDR3 length is 15 residues. In DNA form, the CDR3 reads TGTGCCATCAGTGAGAGGGGGCAGGACACCGGGGAGCTGTTTTTT. As protein: CAISERGQDTGELFF.

This clonotype was detected ten times or more. In nucleotides, the CDR3 is TGTGCCAGCAGCAGGGACAGTATAAACTATGGCTACACCTTC. It encodes CASSRDSINYGYTF. The V call is TRBV6-1, the J call TRBJ1-2, with TRBD1 matching 7 bases. Germline CDR1 and CDR2: MNHNS and SASEGT. Trimming took 6 bases from V and 2 from J; bases not matched to a gene: 6. The CDR3 sequence is 14 residues long.

The V call is TRBV28, the J call TRBJ2-7; weak D call: TRBD1 (5 bases). This CDR3 is 14 amino acids long. Germline CDR1 is MDHEN and CDR2 is SYDVKM. V lost 8 bases to trimming and J lost 4 bases, with 18 bases between them. The DNA of the CDR3 is TGTGCCAGCTACACTGGGGCGACTGGGTACGAGCAGTACTTC. Its protein product is CASYTGATGYEQYF.

This clonotype was found many times. This chain uses TRBV12-3 or TRBV12-4 with TRBJ1-1; D remains unclear. This CDR3 is built from 13 residues. V lost 3 bases and J 1 base, leaving 6 bases between the germline ends. The CDR3 sequence: CASSFGENTEAFF. The CDR3 DNA follows: TGTGCCAGCAGTTTCGGCGAGAACACTGAAGCTTTCTTT.

This clonotype has just a few counts. The gene calls are TRBV24-1 and TRBJ2-6; D perhaps matches TRBD1 (6 bases). CDR1 is KGHDR and CDR2 is SFDVKD in the germline V gene. This CDR3 contains 16 residues. Trimming left V 3 bases short and J 0 bases short, with 8 bases between. In DNA, the CDR3 is TGTGCCACCAGTGATCCGACAGGCTCTGGGGCCAACGTCCTGACTTTC. Translating gives CATSDPTGSGANVLTF.

This clonotype was seen at least ten times. The chain uses TRBV7-2 and TRBJ2-1; 8 bases align to TRBD1. The germline gives CDR1 SGHTA, CDR2 FQGNSA. The V and J ends lost 0 bases and 8 bases, in that order; junction bases with no gene match: 3. CDR3 length equals 14 residues. CDR3 nucleotides: TGTGCCAGCAGCTTAGCGACAGGGGCATATGAGCAGTTCTTC. It translates to CASSLATGAYEQFF. Full variable domain (missing parts from reference TRBV7-2 and TRBJ2-1): GAGVSQSPSNKVTEKGKDVELRCDPISGHTALYWYRQSLGQGLEFLIYFQGNSAPDKSGLPSDRFSAERTGGSVSTLTIQRTQQEDSAVYLCASSLATGAYEQFFGPGTRLTVL.

The genes are TRBV20-1 and TRBJ1-4; 11 bases map to TRBD1. The length of the CDR3 is 14 residues. Germline trimming cut 0 bases from V and 8 bases from J; bases unmatched to any gene: 2. CDR1 and CDR2 from the germline V gene are DFQATT and SNEGSKA (reference sequence). The CDR3 sequence is CSARDGTGGEKLFF. The DNA of the CDR3 is TGCAGTGCTAGAGATGGGACAGGGGGGGAAAAACTGTTTTTT.

This sequence joins TRBV6-1 and TRBJ1-5; TRBD1 might be the D (5 bases). Germline V CDR1 and CDR2: MNHNS, SASEGT. With 6 bases removed from V and 4 bases from J, the gap between germline ends came to 13 bases. The CDR3 length is 14 residues. The CDR3 sequence: CASSPGGVNQPQHF. CDR3 DNA: TGTGCCAGCAGCCCCGGAGGGGTTAATCAGCCCCAGCATTTT.